This entry lists 25 T cell receptor beta chains sequenced from one sample in a study of cytomegalovirus exposure and HLA in healthy donors (dated by TCRdb to 2016 to 2017). To prepare the library, the immunoSEQ multiplex PCR assay was applied. The multiplex PCR relied on a mix of 60 forward primers for TCR Vbeta segments and 13 reverse primers for TCR Jbeta segments. TCRdb took this table from immuneACCESS and kept in-frame rearrangements with V and J called. Such tables lack part of the clones; where checked against another copy, unresolved V genes explain under half of the gap, and the rest is unexplained. The sample table records some 200,000 clones; approximately 90% of these occur just once. 1% of the sample lies in the top ten. Input material: PBMCs. The receptors stem from a young woman in good health and CMV-seronegative.

The chain has TRBV7-9 and TRBJ1-5, with 8 bases aligning to TRBD1. The germline gives CDR1 SEHNR, CDR2 FQNEAQ (reference sequence). Trimming removed 2 bases from V and 4 bases from J; junction bases left unmatched: 10. The CDR3 is 17 amino acids. The CDR3, as DNA: TGTGCCAGCAGCTTAATTAAGGGACAGGCCCCAAATCAGCCCCAGCATTTT. Translating gives CASSLIKGQAPNQPQHF.

The chain links TRBV5-1 to TRBJ2-5; the match to TRBD2 covers 7 bases. Germline CDR1 and CDR2: SGHRS and YFSETQ. This CDR3 is built from 16 residues. The V gene end was trimmed by 0 bases and the J gene end by 3 bases; junction bases not matched to a gene: 8. The CDR3 region is CASSLGMGGTKETQYF. The DNA for the CDR3 is TGCGCCAGCAGCTTGGGTATGGGAGGGACGAAAGAGACCCAGTACTTC.

The chain couples TRBV18 to TRBJ1-2; the D is unclear. This CDR3 is built from 18 residues. Germline V gene data show CDR1 as KGHSH and CDR2 as LQKENI. Trimming cost V 0 bases and J 5 bases, with 22 bases left between them. CDR3 protein: CASSPPSVGSTTEYGYTF. CDR3 coding DNA: TGTGCCAGCTCACCACCGTCGGTCGGATCCACTACTGAGTATGGCTACACCTTC.

This chain joins TRBV6-5 and TRBJ2-2; 8 bases line up with TRBD2. Per the germline V gene, CDR1 is MNHEY and CDR2 is SVGAGI. This CDR3 comprises 15 residues. Trimming took 6 bases from V and 5 from J; bases not matched to a gene: 8. CDR3 sequence reads: CASRSGRRKTGELFF. The CDR3 DNA sequence: TGTGCCAGCAGGAGCGGGAGACGTAAGACCGGGGAGCTGTTTTTT.

This clone was seen only once. The chain carries TRBV4-3 and TRBJ2-1; D might be TRBD2 (6 bases). Germline lookup yields CDR1 LGHNA and CDR2 YSLEER. The ends were cut back, 1 base at V and 1 base at J, with 8 bases in the middle. The CDR3 is made up of 15 amino acids. CDR3 residues: CASSQGGESYNEQFF. The CDR3 DNA reads as TGCGCCAGCAGCCAAGGGGGGGAGTCCTACAATGAGCAGTTCTTC.

The chain joins TRBV9 to TRBJ1-2; D is possibly TRBD1 (5 bases). Germline CDR1 is SGDLS and CDR2 is YYNGEE. Trimming left V 2 bases short and J 7 bases short, with 15 bases between. This CDR3 spans 14 amino acids. The chain's CDR3 is CASSVGRDLGGYTF. The CDR3, as DNA: TGTGCCAGCAGCGTTGGCAGGGATTTAGGTGGCTACACCTTC.

The V call is TRBV5-1, the J call TRBJ1-2; 9 positions match TRBD1. V was pared by 3 bases and J by 6 bases, with 6 bases of the junction left unmatched. Looked up from germline, CDR1 is SGHRS and CDR2 is YFSETQ. This CDR3 contains 14 residues. The CDR3 DNA is TGCGCCAGCAGCTCCCTACAGGGGGCTAATGGCTACACCTTC. This gives the protein CASSSLQGANGYTF.

This chain joins TRBV9 and TRBJ2-2; tentative D call: TRBD1 (6 bases). The V gene's germline CDR1 is SGDLS and CDR2 YYNGEE. There are 16 residues in the CDR3. Trimming removed 4 bases at V and 4 bases at J, with 17 bases between. CDR3 coding DNA: TGTGCCAGCAGCTACCCCGGGACACGGGGCACCGGGGAGCTGTTTTTT. Its protein product is CASSYPGTRGTGELFF.

The rearrangement links TRBV30 to TRBJ2-7; 11 nucleotides agree with TRBD2. Germline V gives CDR1 GTSNPN, CDR2 SVGIG (reference sequence). The CDR3 runs to 15 residues. J gave up 6 bases and V 5 bases, and 12 bases lay outside the gene matches. The CDR3 protein is CAWVGGTSGSREQYF. In nucleotides, the CDR3 is TGTGCCTGGGTGGGGGGAACTAGCGGGAGTCGCGAGCAGTACTTC.

This chain links TRBV9 with TRBJ2-3, with 13 bases that match TRBD2. Germline CDR1 and CDR2: SGDLS and YYNGEE. V trimming: 1 base; J trimming: 2 bases; junction bases outside the gene matches: 4. This CDR3 has 17 residues. CDR3 protein: CASSVKTSGGFTDTQYF. The CDR3 DNA reads TGTGCCAGCAGCGTAAAGACTAGCGGGGGGTTCACAGATACGCAGTATTTT.

The chain is built from TRBV7-2 and TRBJ1-5, with 8 bases fitting TRBD1. This CDR3 has 13 residues. Germline CDR1 is SGHTA and CDR2 is FQGNSA. V gave up 5 bases and J gave up 8 bases; unmatched junction bases: 5. The CDR3 nucleotides read TGTGCCAGCAGCGCTGACAGGGGCGAGCCCCAGCATTTT. Its translation is CASSADRGEPQHF.

This clone was detected only a few times. CDR3 sequence: CASTAGTTMYNEQFF. CDR3 DNA sequence: TGTGCCAGCACCGCAGGGACTACTATGTACAATGAGCAGTTCTTC. V gene TRBV6-1 combines with J gene TRBJ2-1, with 7 bases fitting TRBD2. Trimming cost V 7 bases and J 4 bases; bases outside gene matches: 10. Looked up from germline, CDR1 is MNHNS and CDR2 is SASEGT. The CDR3 totals 15 residues.

Only a few counts were recorded for this clone. This specimen includes other DNA sequences encoding the same CDR3. The chain couples TRBV11-2 to TRBJ2-2; D gene ambiguous. Germline CDR1 SGHAT, CDR2 FQNNGV. With 3 bases removed from V and 4 bases from J, the gap between germline ends came to 6 bases. This CDR3 comprises 13 residues. The CDR3 nucleotides read TGTGCCAGCAGCTTGGCAGGCACCGGGGAGCTGTTTTTT. As protein: CASSLAGTGELFF. The entire variable domain, with the rest obtained from reference TRBV11-2 and TRBJ2-2, is as follows: EAGVAQSPRYKIIEKRQSVAFWCNPISGHATLYWYQQILGQGPKLLIQFQNNGVVDDSQLPKDRFSAERLKGVDSTLKIQPAKLEDSAVYLCASSLAGTGELFFGEGSRLTVL.

The chain links TRBV20-1 to TRBJ2-5; D ambiguous. This CDR3 comprises 11 residues. Trimming cost V 3 bases and J 5 bases, with 7 bases left between them. In germline, CDR1 is DFQATT, CDR2 SNEGSKA (reference sequence). Here the CDR3 DNA reads TGCAGTGCTAGTCCCCCGGAGACCCAGTACTTC. Encoded protein: CSASPPETQYF.

The rearrangement links TRBV19 to TRBJ2-5, with TRBD1 matching 8 bases. This CDR3 spans 14 amino acids. The J segment lost 5 bases and the V segment lost 4 bases, leaving 6 bases of the junction unmatched. Germline values: CDR1 LNHDA, CDR2 SQIVND (reference sequence). In nucleotides, the CDR3 is TGTGCCAGTAGTACCGGACAGGGCGAGGAGACCCAGTACTTC. Translated: CASSTGQGEETQYF.

CDR3 nucleotide sequence: TGTGCCAGCACAGGACAGTCTATCTACGAGCAGTACTTC. It encodes CASTGQSIYEQYF. This chain joins TRBV19 and TRBJ2-7, with TRBD1 as a possible D gene (6 bases). CDR3 length: 13 amino acids. Per the germline V gene, CDR1 is LNHDA and CDR2 is SQIVND (reference sequence). Trimming stripped 9 bases from V and 3 bases from J, with 15 bases between.

The chain employs TRBV30 and TRBJ2-2; D is possibly TRBD1 (6 bases). From germline, CDR1 is GTSNPN and CDR2 SVGIG (reference sequence). Trimming removed 1 base at V and 2 bases at J, with 11 bases between. The length of the CDR3 is 15 residues. CDR3 in amino acids: CAWSAGTHNTGELFF. As DNA, the CDR3 is TGTGCCTGGAGTGCTGGGACACATAACACCGGGGAGCTGTTTTTT.

The rearrangement uses TRBV2 and TRBJ1-4, with D unresolved. The V end lost 3 bases, the J end lost 10 bases, and 6 bases lay between the germline ends. Germline loops: CDR1 SNHLY, CDR2 FYNNEI. The CDR3 is 11 residues long. This CDR3 reads CASSETPKLFF. The CDR3 coding sequence is TGTGCCAGCAGTGAGACTCCAAAACTGTTTTTT.

The chain carries TRBV6-6 and TRBJ2-7; maybe TRBD2 (6 bases). Deletions cut 7 bases from V and 2 bases from J, with 12 bases between. This CDR3 has 13 residues. Germline lookup yields CDR1 MNHNY and CDR2 SVGAGI (reference sequence). CDR3 sequence: CASKRAGPYEQYF. CDR3 DNA: TGTGCCAGCAAGCGGGCGGGACCCTACGAGCAGTACTTC.

The chain is built from TRBV30 and TRBJ2-5; TRBD1 aligns across 7 bases. The germline V gene has CDR1 GTSNPN and CDR2 SVGIG (reference sequence). This CDR3 is 15 amino acids long. V was clipped by 2 bases and J by 2 bases; unmatched bases: 8. For the CDR3, the DNA is TGTGCCTGGAGTAAGACAGGGAAGGGGCAAGAGACCCAGTACTTC. It specifies CAWSKTGKGQETQYF.

This clone was picked up a small number of times. V gene TRBV7-2 combines with J gene TRBJ2-3; D ambiguous. Germline V CDR1 and CDR2: SGHTA, FQGNSA. The CDR3 is made up of 18 amino acids. V lost 1 base, J lost 3 bases, and 20 bases lay in between. CDR3 nucleotide sequence: TGTGCCAGCAGCTTAGTTTTTTCGGGTGACGCTAAGACAGATACGCAGTATTTT. Translated: CASSLVFSGDAKTDTQYF.

The chain carries TRBV19 and TRBJ2-2; D remains unclear. V lost 3 bases and J 4 bases, leaving 9 bases between the germline ends. This CDR3 is 14 amino acids long. Germline V gene lookup returns CDR1 LNHDA and CDR2 SQIVND (reference sequence). CDR3 nucleotide sequence: TGTGCCAGTAGTATCGGTACAGCCACCGGGGAGCTGTTTTTT. This codes for CASSIGTATGELFF.

The chain carries TRBV5-1 and TRBJ1-1; tentative D call: TRBD1 (6 bases). CDR1 SGHRS and CDR2 YFSETQ come from the germline V gene. The V and J ends lost 4 bases and 7 bases respectively, with 17 bases between them. This CDR3 comprises 14 residues. CDR3 loop: CASSPHITGREAFF. The CDR3 bases are TGCGCCAGCAGCCCCCATATAACAGGGCGTGAAGCTTTCTTT.

This clone occurred once. The rearrangement joins TRBV7-2 to TRBJ1-4; 7 bases line up with TRBD1. Germline CDR1 SGHTA, CDR2 FQGNSA. Trimming at V came to 5 bases and at J to 4 bases, leaving 4 bases not matched to a gene. This CDR3 spans 14 amino acids. As DNA, the CDR3 is TGTGCCAGCAGCCGGGGACAGCTTAATGAAAAACTGTTTTTT. Protein product: CASSRGQLNEKLFF.

The V call is TRBV7-9, the J call TRBJ1-1, with unresolved D. Germline-derived CDR1 and CDR2 are SEHNR and FQNEAQ (reference sequence). The CDR3 length is 15 residues. V was clipped by 5 bases and J by 0 bases, with 13 bases between them. CDR3 sequence reads: CASSTPSRVNTEAFF. In DNA, the CDR3 is TGTGCCAGCAGCACCCCGAGTCGTGTGAACACTGAAGCTTTCTTT.